This TCR beta chain was profiled in a study of CD4 T cell repertoires in COVID-19 (dated by TCRdb to the early 2020s). Broadly, across the study: For cross-reactivity analysis, CFSE-low cells were expanded with IL-2 for about 9 days and were then relabeled and restimulated with spike proteins from other coronaviruses. The study characterized naturally processed CD4+ T cell responses to SARS-CoV-2 spike and nucleoprotein in COVID-19-recovered individuals, using TCR Vbeta sequencing to assess clonal composition. TCR Vbeta repertoire analysis of SARS-CoV-2-reactive T cells was conducted at the subset level in a few recovered individuals. Broad study findings and their caveats: Consistent with cross-reactivity, between roughly 6 and 25% of SARS-CoV-2 clonotypes also showed up in secondary cultures stimulated with SARS-CoV and/or HKU1 spike. Several of the most expanded SARS-CoV-2-reactive clonotypes were shared between two or all three memory subsets, suggesting intraclonal diversification.

Libraries came from the immunoSEQ multiplex PCR assay. On the authors' methods: The Chao-Jaccard similarity index and the number of shared clonotypes were used to measure repertoire overlap between subsets. As stored in TCRdb, this immuneACCESS dataset retains in-frame rearrangements with V and J assigned. A fraction of the clones does not appear; measured against another copy, unresolved V genes explain less than half of the discrepancy, and the remainder lacks a known reason. That table supplies the V and J calls and clone size; D and trimming were determined from the DNA. For this sample the table gives about 22,000 clones, of which around 86% were detected only once. About 0.5% of the sample is taken by the ten largest. The CDR3 runs 13 residues from the cysteine to the phenylalanine. Here the CDR3 DNA is all that survives: 39 bases in frame from base 1. The junction shows trimming of 2 bases on V and 12 bases on J, and the gene matches do not reach 4 bases of it. Sequences KGHSH (CDR1) and LQKENI (CDR2) are obtained from the germline V gene.

Uncultured memory T cell samples were subjected to sequencing directly after ex vivo isolation. From peripheral blood mononuclear cells, the researchers isolated CD4+ total memory, central memory, effector memory and circulating T follicular helper cells. Turning to this clone: Its antigen is unknown. Base qualities were left out, and no much larger clone turns up one base away.

In this chain, TRBV18 is recombined with TRBJ1-1; 12 central nucleotides agree with TRBD1. The starting material was central memory CD4+ T cells from blood, obtained before the COVID-19 pandemic. This specimen's cell subset or site label, interpreted: CD4+ T central memory cells. The sequence was obtained from a human donor who had COVID-19. The base sequence is TGTGCCAGCTCACCAAGGGACAGGGGGCTAACTTTCTTT. It is translated as CASSPRDRGLTFF.